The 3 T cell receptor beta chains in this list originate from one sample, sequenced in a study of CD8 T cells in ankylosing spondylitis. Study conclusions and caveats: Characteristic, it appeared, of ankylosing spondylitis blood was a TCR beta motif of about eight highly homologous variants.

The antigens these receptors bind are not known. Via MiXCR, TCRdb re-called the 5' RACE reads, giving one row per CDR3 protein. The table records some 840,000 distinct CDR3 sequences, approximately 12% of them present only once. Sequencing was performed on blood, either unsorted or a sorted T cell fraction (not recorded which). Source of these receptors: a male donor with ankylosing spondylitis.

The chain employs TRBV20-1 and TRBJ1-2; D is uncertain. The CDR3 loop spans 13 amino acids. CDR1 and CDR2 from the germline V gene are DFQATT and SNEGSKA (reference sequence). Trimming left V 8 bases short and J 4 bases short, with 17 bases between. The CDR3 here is CSPKGAPPYGYTF. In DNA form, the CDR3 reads TGCAGTCCAAAGGGTGCTCCTCCCTATGGCTACACCTTC.

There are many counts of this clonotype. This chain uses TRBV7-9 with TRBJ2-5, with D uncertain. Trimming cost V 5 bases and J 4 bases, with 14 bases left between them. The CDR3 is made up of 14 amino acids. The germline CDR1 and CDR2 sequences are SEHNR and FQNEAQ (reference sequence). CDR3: CASSPLAVGETQYF. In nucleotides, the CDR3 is TGTGCCAGCAGCCCCCTTGCAGTTGGAGAGACCCAGTACTTC.

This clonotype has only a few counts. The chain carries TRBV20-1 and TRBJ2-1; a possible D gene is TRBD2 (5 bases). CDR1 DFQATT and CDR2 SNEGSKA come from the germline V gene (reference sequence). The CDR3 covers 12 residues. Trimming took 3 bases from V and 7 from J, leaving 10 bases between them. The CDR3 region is CSASPRRNEQFF. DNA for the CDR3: TGCAGTGCTAGCCCTAGGAGGAATGAGCAGTTCTTC.